This T cell receptor beta chain came from a study of blood T cell repertoires in COVID-19. Germline CDR1 reads SGHRS; CDR2 reads YFSETQ. The CDR3 contains 15 residues. V was trimmed by 0 bases and J by 0 bases, leaving 9 bases between them. Assay used: immunoSEQ multiplex PCR; TCRdb lists only in-frame clones, some missing. Of approximately 300,000 clones listed, around nine tenths are singletons. Donors in Cohort 3 counted as recovered after two negative PCRs, clearance, or symptom resolution. The TCR was taken from a young woman who had recovered from COVID-19. The genes are TRBV5-1 and TRBJ1-2; maybe TRBD1 (5 bases). The sequencing sample was made of PBMCs or T cells enriched from blood (not recorded which). The CDR3 loop is CASSLGGASNYGYTF. DNA for the CDR3: TGCGCCAGCAGCTTGGGGGGCGCCTCTAACTATGGCTACACCTTC. The full variable domain, with the rest looked up from reference TRBV5-1 and TRBJ1-2, is KAGVTQTPRYLIKTRGQQVTLSCSPISGHRSVSWYQQTPGQGLQFLFEYFSETQRNKGNFPGRFSGRQFSNSRSEMNVSTLELGDSALYLCASSLGGASNYGYTFGSGTRLTVV.